What follows is one T cell receptor (beta chain) and its context. The data originate from a study of blood T cell repertoires in COVID-19. Study information: Samples representing acute and convalescent COVID-19 were sourced from the United States, Italy and Spain. In each case, the material was cDNA or gDNA derived from T cells, B-cell-depleted T cells, or PBMCs.

Sequenced by immunoSEQ multiplex PCR; TCRdb stores in-frame clones only, minus some. The sample yields about 200,000 clones, roughly 83% seen once. CDR1 and CDR2 from the germline V gene are SGHDN and FVKESK. V shed 2 bases and J shed 1 base, with 8 bases lying between them. The CDR3 length is 14 residues. The chain carries TRBV14 and TRBJ2-5, with D possibly being TRBD2 (5 bases). This receptor was taken from a man in his forties with acute or convalescent COVID-19. The sample consisted of peripheral blood. The CDR3 sequence is CASSQRGIQETQYF. CDR3 DNA sequence: TGTGCCAGCAGCCAAAGAGGGATCCAAGAGACCCAGTACTTC.